These 5 T cell receptor beta chains were sequenced from one sample in a study of T cell changes during pregnancy in multiple sclerosis (dated by TCRdb to between 2017 and 2020). The library was generated by the immunoSEQ multiplex PCR assay. Drawn from immuneACCESS, this table holds only the in-frame rearrangements with V and J called that TCRdb kept. Clones are partly lost; checked studies trace under half to an unresolved V gene and leave the rest unexplained. The sample table lists some 40,000 clones, roughly 93% of them with a count of one. Around 0.4% of the sample is in the top ten clones. The sequencing used CD4+ T cells from peripheral blood mononuclear cells, collected in the second trimester of pregnancy. The receptors here all came from a female donor with multiple sclerosis, enrolled in a pregnancy study.

The chain combines TRBV18 with TRBJ2-1; TRBD1 agrees at 7 bases. The J segment lost 6 bases and the V segment lost 2 bases, leaving 4 bases of the junction unmatched. The CDR3 is 14 amino acids. CDR1 and CDR2 (germline): KGHSH, LQKENI. In DNA form, the CDR3 reads TGTGCCAGCTCACCATTAGGGACAGTCAATGAGCAGTTCTTC. This sequence encodes CASSPLGTVNEQFF.

V and J are TRBV18 and TRBJ1-2; no firm D call. V gave up 0 bases and J gave up 4 bases, with 15 bases separating them. Germline V lookup: CDR1 KGHSH, CDR2 LQKENI. CDR3 length: 16 residues. In DNA, the CDR3 is TGTGCCAGCTCACCACCGGATCGGGGTAGCAGCTATGGCTACACCTTC. It yields the protein CASSPPDRGSSYGYTF.

This clone was recorded once. This chain joins TRBV2 and TRBJ2-7; D may be TRBD2 (5 bases). V was trimmed by 8 bases and J by 7 bases, leaving 18 bases between them. CDR3 size: 13 residues. Germline CDR1 SNHLY, CDR2 FYNNEI. The CDR3 DNA reads as TGTGCCAGCGCCGTCAAAGAGCGCGGGGAGCAGTACTTC. The encoded protein is CASAVKERGEQYF. Combining the CDR3 with reference TRBV2 and TRBJ2-7 gives the whole variable domain EPEVTQTPSHQVTQMGQEVILRCVPISNHLYFYWYRQILGQKVEFLVSFYNNEISEKSEIFDDQFSVERPDGSNFTLKIRSTKLEDSAMYFCASAVKERGEQYFGPGTRLTVT.

The chain employs TRBV10-3 and TRBJ2-7, with TRBD2 identical over 10 bases. The CDR3 has 13 residues. The germline V gene has CDR1 ENHRY and CDR2 SYGVKD. V lost 7 bases and J lost 2; bases outside the gene matches: 2. Written as DNA, the CDR3 is TGTGCCATCAAAGCGGGAGGGACCTACGAGCAGTACTTC. Translation: CAIKAGGTYEQYF.

This clone was counted a single time. This rearrangement joins TRBV10-3 to TRBJ1-1, with TRBD1 identical over 8 bases. Per germline, CDR1 ENHRY and CDR2 SYGVKD. The V and J ends lost 5 bases and 0 bases, in that order; junction bases with no gene match: 8. The CDR3 is 16 residues long. The CDR3 nucleotides are TGTGCCATCAGTTCTGCGACAGGGGCCTTGAACACTGAAGCTTTCTTT. Translation gives CAISSATGALNTEAFF.